This TCR beta chain is from a study of T cell responses to AZD1222 COVID-19 vaccine. Some clones are missing from TCRdb's copy, which holds only in-frame ones; the method was immunoSEQ multiplex PCR. The sample lists about 140,000 clones, 85% to 95% occurring once. The length of the CDR3 is 14 residues. CDR1 is SEHNR and CDR2 is FQNEAQ in the germline V gene (reference sequence). Trimming removed 3 bases from V and 1 base from J; junction bases left unmatched: 3. The TCR originated in an adult who received the AZD1222 COVID-19 vaccine. The chain links TRBV7-9 to TRBJ2-7; 7 bases align to TRBD1. Sequencing was performed on peripheral blood, taken 28 days after the second AZD1222 dose. CDR3 sequence: CASSFGTESYEQYF. CDR3 DNA: TGTGCCAGCAGCTTCGGGACAGAATCCTACGAGCAGTACTTC.